These 28 T cell receptor beta chains came from one sample sequenced in a study of cytomegalovirus exposure and HLA in healthy donors. 13 Jbeta primers and 60 Vbeta primers were used for the PCR. The table came from immunoSEQ multiplex PCR; TCRdb's copy has only in-frame clones and leaves some out. The table records 70,000 to 95,000 clones, 80% of them present only once. The sequencing sample was made of PBMCs. The receptors here all came from a man younger than 35 in good health and CMV-seronegative.

The CDR3 region has the DNA TGTGCCAGCACAGGGGGGACCTACGAGCAGTACTTC. Protein: CASTGGTYEQYF. V gene TRBV2 combines with J gene TRBJ2-7; the D gene is possibly TRBD1 (7 bases). V was pared by 7 bases and J by 2 bases, with 9 bases between. CDR1 and CDR2 from the germline V gene are SNHLY and FYNNEI. The CDR3 length is 12 residues.

The chain is built from TRBV5-4 and TRBJ2-1, with 10 bases lining up with TRBD1. The CDR3 spans 15 residues. V shed 0 bases and J 6 bases; nucleotides not matched to a gene: 3. Germline V CDR1 and CDR2: SGHNT, YYREEE (reference sequence). Here the CDR3 reads CASSLARTGGNEQFF. CDR3 bases: TGTGCCAGCAGCTTGGCTAGGACAGGGGGCAATGAGCAGTTCTTC.

The V and J genes are TRBV9 and TRBJ2-3; perhaps TRBD2 as D (5 bases). V was cut by 4 bases and J by 2 bases, with 17 bases left in between. CDR1 SGDLS and CDR2 YYNGEE come from the germline V gene. The CDR3 contains 16 residues. CDR3 loop: CASSLFDGGNTDTQYF. The CDR3 DNA is TGTGCCAGCAGCTTATTTGACGGAGGAAACACAGATACGCAGTATTTT.

In its sample, this clone was seen once. CDR3 DNA: TGTGCCTGGAGGGACAGGGGATTTTCACCCCTCCACTTT. This codes for CAWRDRGFSPLHF. The V call is TRBV30, the J call TRBJ1-6; 9 nucleotides match TRBD1. This CDR3 has 13 residues. The V gene's germline CDR1 is GTSNPN and CDR2 SVGIG (reference sequence). Trimming at V came to 3 bases and at J to 9 bases, leaving 3 bases not matched to a gene.

This clone has just one count. The chain couples TRBV6-5 to TRBJ2-7; 7 bases map to TRBD1. The germline gives CDR1 MNHEY, CDR2 SVGAGI. The V and J ends lost 0 bases and 4 bases, in that order; junction bases with no gene match: 6. The CDR3 is 15 residues long. In DNA, the CDR3 is TGTGCCAGCAGTTACTCCGGGACAGCTAAGTACGAGCAGTACTTC. It codes for CASSYSGTAKYEQYF.

J is TRBJ1-3 and V is TRBV4-2; D is perhaps TRBD1 (6 bases). Between the trimmed V and J ends, which lost 0 bases and 2 bases, there was a span of 8 bases. The CDR3 totals 15 residues. CDR1 is LGHNA and CDR2 is YNFKEQ in the germline V gene. CDR3 sequence: CASSQDGQTGNTIYF. The CDR3, as DNA: TGTGCCAGCAGCCAAGATGGACAGACTGGAAACACCATATATTTT.

There are a few counts of this clone. The rearrangement links TRBV7-8 to TRBJ1-2; D is possibly TRBD1 (5 bases). Germline assignment: CDR1 SGHVS and CDR2 FQNEAQ. CDR3 length: 14 amino acids. Trimming removed 5 bases at V and 2 bases at J, with 12 bases between. The CDR3 sequence is CASSQATGNYGYTF. In nucleotides, the CDR3 is TGTGCCAGCAGCCAAGCTACAGGCAACTATGGCTACACCTTC.

This clone was seen just once. This chain joins TRBV11-2 and TRBJ1-1, with 7 nucleotides matching TRBD1. V shed 7 bases, J shed 1 base, and the junction held 9 bases outside the gene matches. Germline-derived CDR1 and CDR2 are SGHAT and FQNNGV. CDR3 length equals 15 residues. The CDR3 nucleotides are TGTGCCAGCAAACTTGACAGGGCCCAGAACACTGAAGCTTTCTTT. This sequence encodes CASKLDRAQNTEAFF.

The chain has TRBV28 and TRBJ1-1; D is perhaps TRBD1 (6 bases). Looked up from germline, CDR1 is MDHEN and CDR2 is SYDVKM. This CDR3 has 14 amino acids. The V end lost 5 bases, the J end lost 4 bases, and 14 bases lay between the germline ends. The CDR3, as DNA: TGTGCCAGCAGTCCTGGCCGAGGGGGCACTGAAGCTTTCTTT. Its translation: CASSPGRGGTEAFF. Drawing the rest from reference TRBV28 and TRBJ1-1, the complete variable domain is DVKVTQSSRYLVKRTGEKVFLECVQDMDHENMFWYRQDPGLGLRLIYFSYDVKMKEKGDIPEGYSVSREKKERFSLILESASTNQTSMYLCASSPGRGGTEAFFGQGTRLTVV.

In its sample, this clone was seen once. The chain links TRBV6-1 to TRBJ1-2; D unclear. Per the germline V gene, CDR1 is MNHNS and CDR2 is SASEGT. With 3 bases removed from V and 2 bases from J, the gap between germline ends came to 19 bases. The CDR3 consists of 17 residues. The CDR3 region is CASSDPYPRGVNYGYTF. In DNA, the CDR3 is TGTGCCAGCAGTGACCCCTACCCTAGAGGAGTGAACTATGGCTACACCTTC.

The rearrangement uses TRBV18 and TRBJ1-1; 8 bases agree with TRBD1. Germline V gene data show CDR1 as KGHSH and CDR2 as LQKENI. V gave up 2 bases and J gave up 6 bases; unmatched junction bases: 23. The CDR3 extends over 20 amino acids. The CDR3 region has the DNA TGTGCCAGCTCACCATCAGGACAGGGATGGGATTGGTCACCGATGCCTGAAGCTTTCTTT. It is translated as CASSPSGQGWDWSPMPEAFF.

This chain links TRBV7-6 with TRBJ1-2; D is perhaps TRBD1 (5 bases). Deletions cut 5 bases from V and 4 bases from J, with 14 bases between. CDR3 length equals 14 residues. CDR1 and CDR2 (germline): SGHVS, FNYEAQ. The CDR3 loop is CASSPGTGGYGYTF. The CDR3, as DNA: TGTGCCAGCAGCCCCGGGACCGGGGGCTATGGCTACACCTTC.

The V gene is TRBV5-6, the J gene TRBJ1-4; D might be TRBD1 (6 bases). The CDR3 runs 15 residues. Germline-derived CDR1 and CDR2 are SGHDT and YYEEEE. Deletions cut 1 base from V and 5 bases from J, with 12 bases between. CDR3 bases: TGTGCCAGCAGCTTGTTGGGCAGGGGAAATGAAAAACTGTTTTTT. Translation: CASSLLGRGNEKLFF.

The chain joins TRBV5-1 to TRBJ1-1, with 7 positions matching TRBD1. Germline V CDR1 and CDR2: SGHRS, YFSETQ. The CDR3 runs to 15 residues. The ends lost 3 bases at V and 6 bases at J; junction bases unmatched: 11. CDR3 bases: TGCGCCAGCAGCTCTATACCGGGACAGAGCGCTGAAGCTTTCTTT. It encodes CASSSIPGQSAEAFF.

The rearrangement uses TRBV30 and TRBJ1-6; 10 bases are a match to TRBD1. CDR3 length: 16 residues. Germline loops: CDR1 GTSNPN, CDR2 SVGIG (reference sequence). V shed 5 bases and J 7 bases; nucleotides not matched to a gene: 11. The CDR3 is CAWHLKWGQGNSPLHF. CDR3 in DNA: TGTGCCTGGCACCTGAAGTGGGGACAGGGGAATTCACCCCTCCACTTT.

This clone was seen more than once but under ten times. This chain uses TRBV2 with TRBJ2-5; D is undetermined. The V end was cut by 8 bases, the J end by 6 bases, with 16 bases between. Germline loops: CDR1 SNHLY, CDR2 FYNNEI. This CDR3 has 13 amino acids. Here the CDR3 reads CASGSEPSQTQYF. CDR3 coding DNA: TGTGCCAGCGGTTCGGAGCCCTCTCAGACCCAGTACTTC.

V is TRBV6-1 and J is TRBJ1-3; weak D call: TRBD1 (5 bases). This CDR3 has 14 amino acids. The germline V gene encodes CDR1 MNHNS and CDR2 SASEGT. The V and J ends lost 8 bases and 4 bases respectively, with 15 bases between them. This CDR3 reads CASRVRGGGNTIYF. The DNA of the CDR3 is TGTGCCAGCCGGGTAAGGGGAGGAGGAAACACCATATATTTT.

The rearrangement uses TRBV5-4 and TRBJ2-1; 11 nucleotides match TRBD2. Unmatched junction bases numbered 5, after V lost 4 bases and J lost 5 bases. CDR1 and CDR2 (germline): SGHNT, YYREEE (reference sequence). The CDR3 length is 15 residues. Here the CDR3 DNA reads TGTGCCAGCAGCGCCCCGGGACTAGCGGACAATGAGCAGTTCTTC. Its protein is CASSAPGLADNEQFF.

The chain recombines TRBV7-6 with TRBJ2-4, with TRBD1 identical over 8 bases. The germline CDR1 and CDR2 sequences are SGHVS and FNYEAQ. The CDR3 covers 17 residues. V lost 5 bases, J lost 3 bases, and 12 bases stayed unmatched. The CDR3 bases are TGTGCCAGCAGCCAGGGGGCATCCCTCACCGGCAAAAACATTCAGTACTTC. Protein: CASSQGASLTGKNIQYF.

The chain links TRBV7-9 to TRBJ2-5; 8 bases are shared with TRBD2. Germline CDR1 and CDR2: SEHNR and FQNEAQ (reference sequence). CDR3 size: 13 residues. V dropped 5 bases and J dropped 5; count of bases not matched to a gene: 4. The CDR3 spells CASSASGWETQYF. CDR3 coding DNA: TGTGCCAGCAGCGCTAGCGGGTGGGAGACCCAGTACTTC.

This clone was seen only once. V gene TRBV10-3 combines with J gene TRBJ2-7, with 9 bases that match TRBD1. Trimming cost V 6 bases and J 1 base; bases outside gene matches: 4. The CDR3 has 14 amino acids. Germline loops: CDR1 ENHRY, CDR2 SYGVKD. In DNA form, the CDR3 reads TGTGCCATCAGATGGACAGGGGAATCCTACGAGCAGTACTTC. Translated: CAIRWTGESYEQYF.

The chain uses TRBV9 and TRBJ1-3; 9 nucleotides agree with TRBD1. CDR1 is SGDLS and CDR2 is YYNGEE in the germline V gene. This CDR3 is 15 amino acids long. The V gene end was trimmed by 3 bases and the J gene end by 3 bases; junction bases not matched to a gene: 4. DNA of the CDR3: TGTGCCAGCAGCGCGGGACAGGGTAGTGGAAACACCATATATTTT. This gives the protein CASSAGQGSGNTIYF.

V and J are TRBV18 and TRBJ2-5; 14 bases line up with TRBD2. V lost 0 bases, J lost 4 bases, and 1 base stayed unmatched. CDR1 is KGHSH and CDR2 is LQKENI in the germline V gene. The CDR3 runs 16 residues. Here the CDR3 DNA reads TGTGCCAGCTCACCACCAGGGACTAGCGGGGGAGAGACCCAGTACTTC. Residues: CASSPPGTSGGETQYF.

This clone was seen only a few times. CDR3 sequence reads: CASSGRTGEIGELFF. CDR3 coding DNA: TGTGCCAGCAGTGGTAGGACAGGGGAGATCGGGGAGCTGTTTTTT. This chain joins TRBV25-1 and TRBJ2-2, with TRBD1 matching 9 bases. The J segment lost 7 bases and the V segment lost 4 bases, leaving 7 bases of the junction unmatched. Germline V gene lookup returns CDR1 MGHDK and CDR2 SYGVNS. CDR3 size: 15 residues.

This chain uses TRBV6-5 with TRBJ2-7, with 7 positions matching TRBD1. From germline, CDR1 is MNHEY and CDR2 SVGAGI. The CDR3 covers 14 residues. The V and J ends lost 7 bases and 5 bases, in that order; junction bases with no gene match: 11. The chain's CDR3 is CASNKGQLLHEQYF. CDR3 bases: TGTGCCAGCAACAAGGGACAGCTGCTACACGAGCAGTACTTC.

This clone occurred once. The chain combines TRBV30 with TRBJ2-1; 8 nucleotides match TRBD2. The CDR3 totals 15 residues. CDR1 is GTSNPN and CDR2 is SVGIG in the germline V gene (reference sequence). Unmatched junction bases numbered 3, after V lost 2 bases and J lost 0 bases. CDR3 amino acids: CAWSRAGASYNEQFF. The DNA of the CDR3 is TGTGCCTGGAGTAGAGCGGGAGCCTCCTACAATGAGCAGTTCTTC.

This sequence joins TRBV29-1 and TRBJ1-2; D possibly corresponds to TRBD1 (5 bases). V was clipped by 3 bases and J by 8 bases, with 13 bases between them. The CDR3 extends over 12 amino acids. The germline V gene encodes CDR1 SQVTM and CDR2 ANQGSEA. CDR3 loop: CSVEDGGLGYTF. The DNA for the CDR3 is TGCAGCGTTGAGGACGGGGGATTGGGCTACACCTTC.

The chain employs TRBV21-1 and TRBJ2-3; TRBD2, the D gene given by the table, was not confirmed from the DNA. TRBV21-1 is noted as a pseudogene. The CDR3 extends over 16 amino acids. CDR3 bases: TGTGCCAGCAGCAAAGTGAACGAGGCGAGCACAGATACGCAGTATTTT. Its protein product is CASSKVNEASTDTQYF.